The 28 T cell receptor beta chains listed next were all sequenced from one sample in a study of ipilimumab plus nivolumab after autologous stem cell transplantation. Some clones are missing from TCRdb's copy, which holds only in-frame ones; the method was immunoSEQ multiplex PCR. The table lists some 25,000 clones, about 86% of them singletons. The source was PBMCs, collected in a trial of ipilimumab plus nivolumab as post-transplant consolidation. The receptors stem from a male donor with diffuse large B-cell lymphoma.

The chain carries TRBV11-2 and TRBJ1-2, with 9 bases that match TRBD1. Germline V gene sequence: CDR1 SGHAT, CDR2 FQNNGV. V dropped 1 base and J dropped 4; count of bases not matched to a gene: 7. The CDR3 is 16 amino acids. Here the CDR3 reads CASSLGGTGRTYGYTF. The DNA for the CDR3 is TGTGCCAGCAGCTTAGGTGGGACAGGGCGTACCTATGGCTACACCTTC.

CDR3 nucleotide sequence: TGTGCCAGCAGGGAATACCGACAGGAGTACACCTTC. It specifies CASREYRQEYTF. The chain recombines TRBV6-1 with TRBJ1-2, with a weak D call TRBD1 (6 bases). Between the trimmed V and J ends, which lost 6 bases and 11 bases, there was a span of 16 bases. CDR3 length: 12 residues. Germline V gives CDR1 MNHNS, CDR2 SASEGT.

CDR3 sequence reads: CASSLAGGIGTGELFF. The CDR3 coding sequence is TGTGCCAGCAGCTTAGCGGGGGGGATCGGCACCGGGGAGCTGTTTTTT. This chain joins TRBV7-6 and TRBJ2-2; TRBD2 agrees at 7 bases. Germline CDR1 reads SGHVS; CDR2 reads FNYEAQ. This CDR3 comprises 16 residues. J lost 4 bases, V lost 0 bases, and 5 bases had no gene match.

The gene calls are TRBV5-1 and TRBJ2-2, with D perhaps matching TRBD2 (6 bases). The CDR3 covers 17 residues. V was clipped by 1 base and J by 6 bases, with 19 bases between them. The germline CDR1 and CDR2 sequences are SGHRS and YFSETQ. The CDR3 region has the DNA TGCGCCAGCAGCTTGATACCCGGGGACTTTACGCCCGGGGAGCTGTTTTTT. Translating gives CASSLIPGDFTPGELFF.

The CDR3 loop is CASSGRGSPNTGELFF. The CDR3 coding sequence is TGTGCCAGCAGTGGCCGGGGATCCCCGAACACCGGGGAGCTGTTTTTT. The chain carries TRBV6-4 and TRBJ2-2; D might be TRBD2 (5 bases). The CDR3 runs to 16 residues. Germline V gene lookup returns CDR1 MRHNA and CDR2 SNTAGT. Trimming removed 4 bases from V and 0 bases from J, with 12 bases in between.

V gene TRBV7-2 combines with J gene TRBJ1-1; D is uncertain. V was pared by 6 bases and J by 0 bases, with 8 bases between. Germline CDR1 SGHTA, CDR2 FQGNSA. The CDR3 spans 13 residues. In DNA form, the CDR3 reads TGTGCCAGCAGGGGAGGGATGAACACTGAAGCTTTCTTT. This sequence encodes CASRGGMNTEAFF.

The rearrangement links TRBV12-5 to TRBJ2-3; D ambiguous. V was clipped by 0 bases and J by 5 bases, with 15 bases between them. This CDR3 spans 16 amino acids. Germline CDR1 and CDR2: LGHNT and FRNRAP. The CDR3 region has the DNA TGTGCTAGTGGTTTGGTAGTAACGGTTCAGGTAGATACGCAGTATTTT. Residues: CASGLVVTVQVDTQYF.

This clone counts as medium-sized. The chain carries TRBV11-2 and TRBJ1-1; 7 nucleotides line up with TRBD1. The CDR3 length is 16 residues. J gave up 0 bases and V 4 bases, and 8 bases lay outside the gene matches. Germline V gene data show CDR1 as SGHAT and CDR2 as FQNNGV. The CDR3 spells CASSSNRGGVNTEAFF. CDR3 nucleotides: TGTGCCAGCAGCTCAAACAGGGGAGGGGTGAACACTGAAGCTTTCTTT.

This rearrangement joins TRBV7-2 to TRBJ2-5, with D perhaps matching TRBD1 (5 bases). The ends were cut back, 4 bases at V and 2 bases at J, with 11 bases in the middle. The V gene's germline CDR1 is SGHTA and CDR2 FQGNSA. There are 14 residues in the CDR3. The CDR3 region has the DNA TGTGCCAGCAGCTCTGACAGAAGACAAGAGACCCAGTACTTC. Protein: CASSSDRRQETQYF. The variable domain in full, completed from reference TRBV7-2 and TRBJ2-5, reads GAGVSQSPSNKVTEKGKDVELRCDPISGHTALYWYRQSLGQGLEFLIYFQGNSAPDKSGLPSDRFSAERTGGSVSTLTIQRTQQEDSAVYLCASSSDRRQETQYFGPGTRLLVL.

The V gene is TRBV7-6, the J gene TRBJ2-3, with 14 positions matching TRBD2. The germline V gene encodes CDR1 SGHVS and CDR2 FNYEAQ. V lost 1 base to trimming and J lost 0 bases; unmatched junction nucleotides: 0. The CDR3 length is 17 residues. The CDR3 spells CASSLGTSGGSTDTQYF. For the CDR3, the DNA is TGTGCCAGCAGCTTAGGGACTAGCGGGGGGAGCACAGATACGCAGTATTTT.

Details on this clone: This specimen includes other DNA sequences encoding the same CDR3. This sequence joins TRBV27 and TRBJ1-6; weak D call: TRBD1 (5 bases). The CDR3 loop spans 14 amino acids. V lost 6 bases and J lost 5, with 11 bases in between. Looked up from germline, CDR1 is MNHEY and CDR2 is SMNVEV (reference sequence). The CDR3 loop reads CASSWEGNNSPLHF. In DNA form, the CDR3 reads TGTGCCAGCAGCTGGGAGGGGAATAATTCACCCCTCCACTTT.

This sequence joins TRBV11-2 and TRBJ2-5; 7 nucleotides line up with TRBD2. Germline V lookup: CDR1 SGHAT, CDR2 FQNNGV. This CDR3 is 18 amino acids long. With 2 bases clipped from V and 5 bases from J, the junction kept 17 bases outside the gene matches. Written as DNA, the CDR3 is TGTGCCAGCAGCTTAAAAGCGGAGACTAGCATCTTCTTGGAGACCCAGTACTTC. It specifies CASSLKAETSIFLETQYF.

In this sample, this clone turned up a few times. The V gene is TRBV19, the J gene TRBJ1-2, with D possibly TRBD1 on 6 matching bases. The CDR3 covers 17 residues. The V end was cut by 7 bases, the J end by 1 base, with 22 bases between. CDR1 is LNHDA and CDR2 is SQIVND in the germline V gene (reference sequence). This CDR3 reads CASNPILQGSLNYGYTF. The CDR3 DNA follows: TGTGCCAGTAACCCCATCCTACAGGGAAGTCTTAACTATGGCTACACCTTC.

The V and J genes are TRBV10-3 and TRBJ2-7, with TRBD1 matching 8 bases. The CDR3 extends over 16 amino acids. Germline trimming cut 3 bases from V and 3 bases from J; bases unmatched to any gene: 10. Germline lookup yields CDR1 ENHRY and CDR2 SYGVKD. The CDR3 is CAISDPPRTGSYEQYF. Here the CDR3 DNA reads TGTGCCATCAGTGACCCACCGCGGACAGGGAGCTACGAGCAGTACTTC.

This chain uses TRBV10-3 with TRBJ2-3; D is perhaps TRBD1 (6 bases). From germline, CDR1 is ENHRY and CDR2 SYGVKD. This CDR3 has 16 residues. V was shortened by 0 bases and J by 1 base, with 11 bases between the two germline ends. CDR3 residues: CAISESWGQGTDTQYF. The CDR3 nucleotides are TGTGCCATCAGTGAGTCGTGGGGGCAAGGCACAGATACGCAGTATTTT.

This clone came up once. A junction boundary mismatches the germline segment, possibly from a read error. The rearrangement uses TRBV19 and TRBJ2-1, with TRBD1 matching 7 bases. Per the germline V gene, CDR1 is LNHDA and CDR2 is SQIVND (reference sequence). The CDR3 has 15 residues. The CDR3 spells CAGSLGQPSYNEQFF. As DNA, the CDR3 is TGTGCCGGTAGCTTGGGACAGCCCTCCTACAATGAGCAGTTCTTC.

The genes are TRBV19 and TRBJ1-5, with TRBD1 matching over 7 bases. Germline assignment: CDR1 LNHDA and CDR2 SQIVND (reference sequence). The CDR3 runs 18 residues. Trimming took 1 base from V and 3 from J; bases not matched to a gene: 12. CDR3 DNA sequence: TGTGCCAGTAGTATAGGCCGGGCAGGGGGAAGGGACAATCAGCCCCAGCATTTT. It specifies CASSIGRAGGRDNQPQHF.

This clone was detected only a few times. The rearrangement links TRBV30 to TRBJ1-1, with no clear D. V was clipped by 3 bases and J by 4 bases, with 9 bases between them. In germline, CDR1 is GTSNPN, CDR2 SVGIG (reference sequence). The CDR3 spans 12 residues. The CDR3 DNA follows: TGTGCCTGGAGCGCGGTACTCACTGAAGCTTTCTTT. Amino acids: CAWSAVLTEAFF.

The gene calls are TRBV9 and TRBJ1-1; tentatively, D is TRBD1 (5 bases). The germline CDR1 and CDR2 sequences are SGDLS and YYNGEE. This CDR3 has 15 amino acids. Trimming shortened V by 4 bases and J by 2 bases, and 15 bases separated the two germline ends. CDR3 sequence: CASSNSGSVNTEAFF. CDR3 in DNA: TGTGCCAGCAGCAATTCAGGGTCTGTTAACACTGAAGCTTTCTTT.

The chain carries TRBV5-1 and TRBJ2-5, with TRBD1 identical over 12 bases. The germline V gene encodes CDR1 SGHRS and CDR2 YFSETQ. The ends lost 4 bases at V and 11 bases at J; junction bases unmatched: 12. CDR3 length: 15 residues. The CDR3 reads CASSTEPGTGGGQYF. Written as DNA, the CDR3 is TGCGCCAGCAGCACTGAACCCGGGACAGGGGGCGGGCAGTACTTC.

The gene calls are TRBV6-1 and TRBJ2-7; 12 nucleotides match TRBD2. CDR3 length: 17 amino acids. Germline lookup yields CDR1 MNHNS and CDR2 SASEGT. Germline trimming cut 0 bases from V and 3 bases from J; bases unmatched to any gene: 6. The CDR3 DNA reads TGTGCCAGCAGTGAAGCCGGACTAGCGGGACCAGGCTACGAGCAGTACTTC. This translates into CASSEAGLAGPGYEQYF.

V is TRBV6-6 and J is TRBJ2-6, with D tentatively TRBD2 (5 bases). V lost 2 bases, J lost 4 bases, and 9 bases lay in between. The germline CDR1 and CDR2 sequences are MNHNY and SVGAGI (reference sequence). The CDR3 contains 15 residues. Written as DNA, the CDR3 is TGTGCCAGCAGTTACAAGGGAGTCGGGGCCAACGTCCTGACTTTC. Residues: CASSYKGVGANVLTF.

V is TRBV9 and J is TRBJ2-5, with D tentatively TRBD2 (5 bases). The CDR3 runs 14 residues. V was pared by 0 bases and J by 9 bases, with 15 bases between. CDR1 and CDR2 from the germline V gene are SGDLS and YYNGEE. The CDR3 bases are TGTGCCAGCAGCGTAGAGGCGGGCCGAGGGTCCCAGTACTTC. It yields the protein CASSVEAGRGSQYF.

The DNA for the CDR3 is TGTGCCAGCAGCAGTAGTGGGAACTTGGGCTATGGCTACACCTTC. Translated, it gives CASSSSGNLGYGYTF. J is TRBJ1-2 and V is TRBV9; D is uncertain. Trimming cost V 4 bases and J 4 bases, with 17 bases left between them. Germline-derived CDR1 and CDR2 are SGDLS and YYNGEE. The CDR3 spans 15 residues.

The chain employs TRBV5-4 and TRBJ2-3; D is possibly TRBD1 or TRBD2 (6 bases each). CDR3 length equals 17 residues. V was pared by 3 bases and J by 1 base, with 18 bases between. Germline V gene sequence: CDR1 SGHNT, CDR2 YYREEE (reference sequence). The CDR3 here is CASSWARGGRGTDTQYF. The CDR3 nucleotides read TGTGCCAGCAGCTGGGCCCGAGGGGGGCGTGGCACAGATACGCAGTATTTT.

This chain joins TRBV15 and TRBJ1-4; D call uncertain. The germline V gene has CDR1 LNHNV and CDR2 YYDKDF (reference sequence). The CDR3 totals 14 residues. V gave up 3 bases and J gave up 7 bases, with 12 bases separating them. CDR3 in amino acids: CATSSGYLGEKLFF. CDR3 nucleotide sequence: TGTGCCACCAGCAGTGGCTACCTTGGTGAAAAACTGTTTTTT.

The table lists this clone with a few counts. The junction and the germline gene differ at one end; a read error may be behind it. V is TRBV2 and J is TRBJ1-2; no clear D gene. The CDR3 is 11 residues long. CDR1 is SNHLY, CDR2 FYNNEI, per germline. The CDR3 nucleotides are TGTGCCAGCAGGGAAAGCCAGAGCCTAATCTTC. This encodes CASRESQSLIF.

The CDR3 loop is CASSRWDQETQYF. Written as DNA, the CDR3 is TGTGCCAGCAGCCGATGGGACCAAGAGACCCAGTACTTC. This rearrangement joins TRBV5-5 to TRBJ2-5; no definite D call. Germline loops: CDR1 SGHKS, CDR2 YYEKEE (reference sequence). The V end was cut by 4 bases, the J end by 0 bases, with 7 bases between. The CDR3 is 13 residues long.